This entry concerns a single T cell receptor beta chain. Its target is not known. This sample was taken from a study of T cells expressing NK-cell markers. For the study at large: In sorted CD3+CD56+NKG2C+, CD3+CD56+NKG2C- and CD3+CD56-NKG2C+ T cells, TCR beta repertoires were obtained. General study findings and limits: These clonotypes additionally ranked first within the CD3+CD56-NKG2C+ fraction of four donors.

TCRdb re-called the 5' RACE reads and gives one entry per CDR3 protein, without DNA. This sample contains some 110,000 distinct CDR3 sequences. The CDR3 loop spans 15 amino acids. Germline CDR1 reads MNHNS; CDR2 reads SASEGT. The rearrangement uses TRBV6-1 and TRBJ2-7; TCRdb indicates TRBD1, and absent DNA this call remains unverified. This TCR derives from a woman aged 18 to 75 in good health. Input material: blood T cells: a sorted CD56 or NKG2C T cell subset, CD4+ or CD8+ T cells, or bulk PBMC T cells (not recorded which). CDR3 sequence: CASSPGTGVAYEQYF.